The 28 T cell receptor beta chains presented below share a single source sample, sequenced in a study of human T cells and chemical hapten exposure. Time point: pre-sensitization, week 0. Treatment specified: therapeutic diphenylcyclopropenone sensitization with weekly scalp DPC. TCRdb re-called the RACE reads with MiXCR, one entry per CDR3 protein. The repertoire holds roughly 260,000 distinct CDR3 sequences, with roughly 8.9% as singletons. Sample: whole blood, taken in connection with sensitization to the hapten diphenylcyclopropenone (DPC). These receptors originate from a woman aged 40-49 years with alopecia areata. Some clones in this sample may be carry-over from other donors' samples.

The J gene is TRBJ2-2, the V gene TRBV5-1; 8 nucleotides match TRBD1. The CDR3 extends over 17 amino acids. In germline, CDR1 is SGHRS, CDR2 YFSETQ. After removal of 3 bases from V and 8 bases from J, the junction contained 15 bases not matched to a gene. This CDR3 is CASSSRTGTGSSGELFF. CDR3 DNA sequence: TGCGCCAGCAGCTCCCGAACCGGGACAGGTTCCTCTGGGGAGCTGTTTTTT.

This clonotype was counted between two and nine times. The rearrangement uses TRBV4-1 and TRBJ2-5; the match to TRBD2 covers 8 bases. J gave up 2 bases and V 1 base, and 9 bases lay outside the gene matches. CDR1 is MGHRA, CDR2 YSYEKL, per germline. The CDR3 extends over 17 amino acids. CDR3: CASSQGYSGKGQETQYF. The CDR3 coding sequence is TGCGCCAGCAGCCAAGGATATAGCGGGAAAGGGCAAGAGACCCAGTACTTC.

This clonotype was counted many times. The chain recombines TRBV7-8 with TRBJ2-7, with unresolved D. CDR3 size: 11 residues. Trimming removed 4 bases from V and 7 bases from J, with 8 bases in between. CDR1 and CDR2 (germline): SGHVS, FQNEAQ. CDR3 region: CASSSQWEQYF. Here the CDR3 DNA reads TGTGCCAGCAGCTCCCAGTGGGAGCAGTACTTC.

The rearrangement joins TRBV5-1 to TRBJ2-1; 13 bases fit TRBD2. Trimming at V came to 4 bases and at J to 7 bases, leaving 8 bases not matched to a gene. This CDR3 is built from 16 residues. The germline V gene has CDR1 SGHRS and CDR2 YFSETQ. The CDR3: CASSLPGTSGTNEQFF. The CDR3 nucleotides read TGCGCCAGCAGCCTTCCCGGGACTAGCGGGACGAATGAGCAGTTCTTC.

This clonotype was counted at least ten times. The V gene is TRBV7-9, the J gene TRBJ1-1; maybe TRBD1 (5 bases). CDR3 size: 13 residues. Trimming took 1 base from V and 5 from J, leaving 8 bases between them. Germline V gene data show CDR1 as SEHNR and CDR2 as FQNEAQ (reference sequence). The CDR3 spells CASSLVGETEAFF. The CDR3 DNA is TGTGCCAGCAGCTTAGTGGGGGAAACTGAAGCTTTCTTT.

In its sample, this clonotype was seen many times. The chain has TRBV4-3 and TRBJ1-4, with D possibly TRBD1 on 5 matching bases. The CDR3 runs to 15 residues. V was trimmed by 2 bases and J by 8 bases, leaving 15 bases between them. The germline V gene has CDR1 LGHNA and CDR2 YSLEER. The CDR3, as DNA: TGCGCCAGCAGCCAAAAAGTAGGGGCCCGGGAAAAACTGTTTTTT. Translating it yields CASSQKVGAREKLFF.

The rearrangement joins TRBV5-5 to TRBJ2-7, with D uncertain. The CDR3 loop spans 14 amino acids. CDR1 is SGHKS and CDR2 is YYEKEE in the germline V gene (reference sequence). V was cut by 2 bases and J by 3 bases, with 12 bases left in between. CDR3 sequence reads: CASSLDYPDYEQYF. DNA of the CDR3: TGTGCCAGCAGCTTAGATTACCCTGACTACGAGCAGTACTTC.

This clonotype showed up just a few times. J is TRBJ2-6 and V is TRBV12-3 or TRBV12-4; D might be TRBD1 or TRBD2, each matching 5 bases. The CDR3 consists of 15 residues. Between the trimmed V and J ends, which lost 6 bases and 2 bases, there was a span of 11 bases. CDR3 coding DNA: TGTGCCAGCAGGACCGGGACGCCTGGGGCCAACGTCCTGACTTTC. Encoded protein: CASRTGTPGANVLTF.

The chain joins TRBV7-2 to TRBJ2-2; 7 bases align to TRBD2. Looked up from germline, CDR1 is SGHTA and CDR2 is FQGNSA. Germline trimming cut 3 bases from V and 4 bases from J; bases unmatched to any gene: 8. There are 16 residues in the CDR3. CDR3 loop: CASSFTASSGTGELFF. DNA for the CDR3: TGTGCCAGCAGCTTTACAGCGTCTAGCGGCACCGGGGAGCTGTTTTTT.

This clonotype was picked up many times. The gene calls are TRBV12-3 or TRBV12-4 and TRBJ2-1; 7 positions agree with TRBD2. The ends lost 3 bases at V and 5 bases at J; junction bases unmatched: 10. CDR3 length equals 16 residues. CDR3 amino acids: CASSFRSRLADNEQFF. The CDR3 nucleotides are TGTGCCAGCAGTTTTCGTTCGCGCCTAGCGGACAATGAGCAGTTCTTC.

A few counts support this clonotype. V and J are TRBV28 and TRBJ1-1, with D possibly being TRBD1 (5 bases). The CDR3 is made up of 13 amino acids. Trimming left V 8 bases short and J 5 bases short, with 15 bases between. CDR1 is MDHEN, CDR2 SYDVKM, per germline. Here the CDR3 reads CASEGTGTTEAFF. CDR3 bases: TGTGCCAGCGAGGGGACTGGGACTACTGAAGCTTTCTTT. The full variable domain, rest sourced from reference TRBV28 and TRBJ1-1, is DVKVTQSSRYLVKRTGEKVFLECVQDMDHENMFWYRQDPGLGLRLIYFSYDVKMKEKGDIPEGYSVSREKKERFSLILESASTNQTSMYLCASEGTGTTEAFFGQGTRLTVV.

This chain uses TRBV9 with TRBJ2-2; D perhaps matches TRBD2 (5 bases). Germline CDR1 is SGDLS and CDR2 is YYNGEE. V lost 1 base and J 4 bases, leaving 8 bases between the germline ends. This CDR3 is 14 amino acids long. CDR3 amino acids: CASSVSGITGELFF. The CDR3 region has the DNA TGTGCCAGCAGCGTATCCGGGATCACCGGGGAGCTGTTTTTT.

This clonotype was observed many times. The chain joins TRBV4-2 to TRBJ2-5; 8 bases fit TRBD1. The CDR3 loop spans 17 amino acids. V shed 1 base and J 2 bases; nucleotides not matched to a gene: 9. Germline CDR1 is LGHNA and CDR2 is YNFKEQ. CDR3 sequence (DNA): TGTGCCAGCAGCCAAGTTTCGCGGACAGGGTTTCAAGAGACCCAGTACTTC. Amino acids: CASSQVSRTGFQETQYF.

The J gene is TRBJ2-7, the V gene TRBV29-1; 9 nucleotides match TRBD2. CDR1 is SQVTM and CDR2 is ANQGSEA in the germline V gene. This CDR3 contains 13 residues. V lost 3 bases and J lost 6; bases outside the gene matches: 6. The DNA for the CDR3 is TGCAGCGTTGAGGCTAGCGGGAAGGTCGAGCAGTACTTC. This translates into CSVEASGKVEQYF.

This clonotype was seen only a few times. The chain couples TRBV12-3 or TRBV12-4 to TRBJ2-2, with 14 positions matching TRBD2. J gave up 4 bases and V 6 bases, and 7 bases lay outside the gene matches. This CDR3 region has 17 residues. The CDR3 region is CASRGTSGSQGTGELFF. CDR3 sequence (DNA): TGTGCCAGCAGGGGGACTAGCGGGAGTCAGGGCACCGGGGAGCTGTTTTTT.

This clonotype was picked up a small number of times. The V call is TRBV7-2, the J call TRBJ2-3, with D perhaps matching TRBD1 (5 bases). The V gene's germline CDR1 is SGHTA and CDR2 FQGNSA. The CDR3 runs to 14 residues. V was trimmed by 2 bases and J by 6 bases, leaving 12 bases between them. The CDR3 nucleotides are TGTGCCAGCAGCTTAAACAGGTCCCCCGATACGCAGTATTTT. It yields the protein CASSLNRSPDTQYF.

In this sample, this clonotype turned up many times. The gene calls are TRBV5-1 and TRBJ1-2, with unresolved D. With 3 bases removed from V and 4 bases from J, the gap between germline ends came to 10 bases. Germline V gives CDR1 SGHRS, CDR2 YFSETQ. CDR3 size: 13 residues. The CDR3 nucleotides are TGCGCCAGCAGCTCGAAGGCGGGCTATGGCTACACCTTC. This translates into CASSSKAGYGYTF.

This clonotype came up a few times. The rearrangement uses TRBV7-2 and TRBJ2-3, with a tentative D call TRBD2 (5 bases). The CDR3 consists of 16 residues. Trimming cost V 1 base and J 3 bases, with 14 bases left between them. Germline V gives CDR1 SGHTA, CDR2 FQGNSA. CDR3 amino acids: CASSLGPKRGTDTQYF. The CDR3, as DNA: TGTGCCAGCAGCTTAGGCCCGAAGCGCGGGACAGATACGCAGTATTTT.

Only a few counts were recorded for this clonotype. In DNA form, the CDR3 reads TGCAGTGCAAGACTAGCGGGGGGCTTGAATACGCAGTATTTT. It is translated as CSARLAGGLNTQYF. This chain joins TRBV20-1 and TRBJ2-3; 13 positions match TRBD2. Germline loops: CDR1 DFQATT, CDR2 SNEGSKA (reference sequence). The CDR3 is 14 amino acids. Trimming removed 6 bases from V and 7 bases from J; junction bases left unmatched: 7.

In this sample, this clonotype turned up a few times. The gene calls are TRBV11-2 and TRBJ2-2; maybe TRBD1 (5 bases). This CDR3 spans 13 amino acids. The germline V gene encodes CDR1 SGHAT and CDR2 FQNNGV. With 3 bases removed from V and 5 bases from J, the gap between germline ends came to 7 bases. CDR3 residues: CASSFQGTGELFF. CDR3 DNA: TGTGCCAGCAGCTTTCAGGGAACCGGGGAGCTGTTTTTT.

This clonotype appeared many times. The chain links TRBV4-2 to TRBJ2-7; D might be TRBD2 (5 bases). This CDR3 contains 16 residues. Germline V gives CDR1 LGHNA, CDR2 YNFKEQ. V gave up 2 bases and J gave up 7 bases, with 21 bases separating them. CDR3 in amino acids: CASSQPGLSPPQEQYF. The CDR3 DNA reads as TGTGCCAGCAGCCAACCCGGACTTAGCCCTCCTCAGGAGCAGTACTTC.

At least ten counts were recorded for this clonotype. V gene TRBV29-1 combines with J gene TRBJ2-2; 9 bases fit TRBD1. The CDR3 has 14 amino acids. CDR1 and CDR2 from the germline V gene are SQVTM and ANQGSEA. With 7 bases clipped from V and 5 bases from J, the junction kept 8 bases outside the gene matches. CDR3 DNA sequence: TGCAGCGCCCGACAGGGGGACGGGACCGGGGAGCTGTTTTTT. It translates to CSARQGDGTGELFF.

At least ten counts were recorded for this clonotype. The chain links TRBV6-2 or TRBV6-3 to TRBJ2-1, with 9 positions matching TRBD1. CDR3 size: 15 residues. Germline loops: CDR1 MNHEY, CDR2 SVGEGT. Trimming cost V 4 bases and J 3 bases; bases outside gene matches: 4. The CDR3 bases are TGTGCCAGCAGTTTTGGGACAGGGCGCTACAATGAGCAGTTCTTC. Translating it yields CASSFGTGRYNEQFF.

In this sample, this clonotype turned up a few times. In nucleotides, the CDR3 is TGTGCCAGCAGTGAGGCAGGCGCGATGAACACTGAAGCTTTCTTT. Its translation is CASSEAGAMNTEAFF. The chain recombines TRBV2 with TRBJ1-1; D remains unclear. The CDR3 totals 15 residues. The V and J ends lost 3 bases and 0 bases respectively, with 11 bases between them. CDR1 and CDR2 from the germline V gene are SNHLY and FYNNEI.

The table lists this clonotype with a few counts. The V call is TRBV7-9, the J call TRBJ2-5, with D uncertain. CDR3 length: 11 amino acids. Trimming took 7 bases from V and 4 from J, leaving 7 bases between them. From germline, CDR1 is SEHNR and CDR2 FQNEAQ (reference sequence). The CDR3 region has the DNA TGTGCCAGCACGGGCGGAGAGACCCAGTACTTC. Its translation is CASTGGETQYF.

This clonotype has a handful of counts. The chain uses TRBV28 and TRBJ1-1; the D gene is possibly TRBD1 (5 bases). V was shortened by 2 bases and J by 4 bases, with 17 bases between the two germline ends. Germline CDR1 reads MDHEN; CDR2 reads SYDVKM. The CDR3 is 16 residues long. The DNA of the CDR3 is TGTGCCAGCAGTTTAAGGGCAGGGTATGGAGTCACTGAAGCTTTCTTT. Its translation: CASSLRAGYGVTEAFF.

This clonotype came up a few times. The chain employs TRBV5-1 and TRBJ2-7; D unclear. The CDR3 spans 15 residues. Germline V gene data show CDR1 as SGHRS and CDR2 as YFSETQ. The V and J ends lost 0 bases and 3 bases respectively, with 13 bases between them. CDR3 sequence: CASSLDSAGYYEQYF. In DNA, the CDR3 is TGCGCCAGCAGCTTGGATTCGGCCGGTTACTACGAGCAGTACTTC.

This clonotype was observed at least ten times. This chain uses TRBV20-1 with TRBJ2-4, with D perhaps assigned TRBD1 or TRBD2 (5 bases each). The CDR3 extends over 16 amino acids. Trimming shortened V by 0 bases and J by 1 base, and 13 bases separated the two germline ends. Germline V gives CDR1 DFQATT, CDR2 SNEGSKA (reference sequence). CDR3 in DNA: TGCAGTGCTAGAGATCTCTCGGGGCCGGCCAAAAACATTCAGTACTTC. Its protein is CSARDLSGPAKNIQYF.